This T cell receptor beta chain was identified during a study of kidney transplant recipient with SARS-CoV-2 infection. This clonotype was counted many times. TCRdb processed the reads anew with MiXCR; each CDR3 protein has one entry. The sample has approximately 250,000 distinct CDR3 sequences, less than 35% seen once. Germline CDR1 SQVTM, CDR2 ANQGSEA. CDR3 length: 16 amino acids. V dropped 5 bases and J dropped 8 bases, with 22 bases sitting between them. The sequences come from a blood sample, collected at baseline and between days 110 and 120 from a kidney transplant recipient. The chain links TRBV29-1 to TRBJ1-6, with TRBD1 as a possible D gene (5 bases). This clonotype was obtained from a male patient between 25 and 40 years old who had COVID-19 and was a kidney transplant recipient. Part of the T cell pool may stem from the graft donor. CDR3 residues: CSVWDCWTLCDSPLHF. In DNA form, the CDR3 reads TGCAGCGTTTGGGACTGTTGGACCCTATGTGATTCACCCCTCCACTTT.